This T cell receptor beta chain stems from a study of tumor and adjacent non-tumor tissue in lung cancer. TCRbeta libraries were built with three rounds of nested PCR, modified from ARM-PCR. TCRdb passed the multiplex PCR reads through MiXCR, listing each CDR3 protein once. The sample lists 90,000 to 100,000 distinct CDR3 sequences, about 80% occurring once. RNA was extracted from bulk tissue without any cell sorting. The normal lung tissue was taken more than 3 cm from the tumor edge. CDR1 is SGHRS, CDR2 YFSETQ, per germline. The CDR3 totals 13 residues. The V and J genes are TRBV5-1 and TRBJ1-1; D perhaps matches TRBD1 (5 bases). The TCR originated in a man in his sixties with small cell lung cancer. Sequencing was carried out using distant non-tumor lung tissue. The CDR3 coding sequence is TGCGTCGGCAGTGGCCAGGGGAACACTGAAGCTTTCTTT. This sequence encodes CVGSGQGNTEAFF.